Presented here are 31 T cell receptor beta chains from one specimen sequenced in a study of blood T cell repertoires in COVID-19. Data came from immunoSEQ multiplex PCR; TCRdb stores just in-frame clones and leaves some out. The table records approximately 260,000 clones, roughly 84% of them present only once. Sequenced material: peripheral blood. These receptor sequences come from a middle-aged woman who had recovered from COVID-19.

The genes are TRBV2 and TRBJ1-6; D gene uncertain. The CDR3 totals 14 residues. V gave up 6 bases and J gave up 9 bases, with 15 bases separating them. CDR1 is SNHLY and CDR2 is FYNNEI in the germline V gene. The CDR3 bases are TGTGCCAGCAGGGGCGTGGCAGATAGTTCACCCCTCCACTTT. It specifies CASRGVADSSPLHF. Variable domain in full (rest from reference TRBV2 and TRBJ1-6): EPEVTQTPSHQVTQMGQEVILRCVPISNHLYFYWYRQILGQKVEFLVSFYNNEISEKSEIFDDQFSVERPDGSNFTLKIRSTKLEDSAMYFCASRGVADSSPLHFGNGTRLTVT.

The J gene is TRBJ2-3, the V gene TRBV4-3; 11 bases line up with TRBD2. This CDR3 region has 17 residues. Germline values: CDR1 LGHNA, CDR2 YSLEER. V shed 0 bases, J shed 1 base, and the junction held 3 bases outside the gene matches. CDR3 amino acids: CASSQDALAGGTDTQYF. CDR3 nucleotide sequence: TGCGCCAGCAGCCAAGATGCACTAGCGGGAGGCACAGATACGCAGTATTTT.

The chain couples TRBV19 to TRBJ2-2, with TRBD2 matching over 12 bases. Germline V gene data show CDR1 as LNHDA and CDR2 as SQIVND (reference sequence). The V and J ends lost 3 bases and 2 bases, in that order; junction bases with no gene match: 13. The CDR3 sequence is 20 residues long. This CDR3 is CASSIPPGLAGIINTGELFF. As DNA, the CDR3 is TGTGCCAGTAGTATCCCGCCCGGACTAGCGGGGATAATTAACACCGGGGAGCTGTTTTTT.

There are many counts of this clone. The genes are TRBV11-2 and TRBJ2-1; 9 nucleotides agree with TRBD1. J lost 10 bases, V lost 5 bases, and 12 bases had no gene match. Germline V lookup: CDR1 SGHAT, CDR2 FQNNGV. The CDR3 runs to 15 residues. The CDR3 nucleotides read TGTGCCAGCAGCCAACGAGACAGGGGGGCGAGCGAGCAGTTCTTC. It is translated as CASSQRDRGASEQFF.

The chain has TRBV19 and TRBJ1-2, with D maybe TRBD1 (5 bases). V dropped 4 bases and J dropped 7 bases, with 22 bases sitting between them. The CDR3 covers 16 residues. CDR1 is LNHDA and CDR2 is SQIVND in the germline V gene (reference sequence). CDR3 in amino acids: CASSTLTTPSRGGYTF. DNA of the CDR3: TGTGCCAGTAGTACTCTCACGACTCCCTCAAGGGGTGGCTACACCTTC.

This clone has more than one count but fewer than ten. The chain joins TRBV3-1 (or the pseudogene TRBV3-2) to TRBJ2-2; 13 bases fit TRBD2. The CDR3 has 17 amino acids. Germline CDR1 and CDR2: LGHDT and YNNKEL (reference sequence). V lost 0 bases, J lost 7 bases, and 5 bases stayed unmatched. In DNA, the CDR3 is TGTGCCAGCAGCCAAGATTGGACTAGCGGGAGTGTCGGGGAGCTGTTTTTT. Encoded protein: CASSQDWTSGSVGELFF.

V gene TRBV7-3 combines with J gene TRBJ2-7; D may be TRBD1 (6 bases). Germline CDR1 reads SGHTA; CDR2 reads FQGTGA. The CDR3 covers 15 residues. Trimming removed 2 bases at V and 1 base at J, with 12 bases between. CDR3 bases: TGTGCCAGCAGCTTACGGTCAGGGGAGTCCTACGAGCAGTACTTC. This gives the protein CASSLRSGESYEQYF.

The CDR3 sequence: CASSGDSTNEKLFF. DNA of the CDR3: TGTGCCAGCAGCGGGGACAGTACTAATGAAAAACTGTTTTTT. The V call is TRBV9, the J call TRBJ1-4, with TRBD1 identical over 7 bases. This CDR3 has 14 amino acids. The V and J ends lost 3 bases and 2 bases, in that order; junction bases with no gene match: 1. The germline V gene has CDR1 SGDLS and CDR2 YYNGEE.

This clone was counted a few times. This chain uses TRBV15 with TRBJ2-1; D uncertain. This CDR3 is built from 12 residues. Trimming stripped 2 bases from V and 7 bases from J, with 6 bases between. Germline-derived CDR1 and CDR2 are LNHNV and YYDKDF (reference sequence). In DNA, the CDR3 is TGTGCCACCAGCAGATCCCGGAATGAGCAGTTCTTC. Its translation is CATSRSRNEQFF.

The chain joins TRBV28 to TRBJ1-2, with D uncertain. There are 12 residues in the CDR3. CDR1 and CDR2 (germline): MDHEN, SYDVKM. Trimming removed 6 bases from V and 6 bases from J, with 11 bases in between. The CDR3 nucleotides are TGTGCCAGCAGAAGCACAGTGGATGGCTACACCTTC. It is translated as CASRSTVDGYTF.

The rearrangement uses TRBV7-9 and TRBJ1-2; 7 bases are a match to TRBD1. The CDR3 is 15 residues long. V shed 4 bases and J 4 bases; nucleotides not matched to a gene: 9. Germline loops: CDR1 SEHNR, CDR2 FQNEAQ (reference sequence). CDR3 sequence: CASSSNPTGFYGYTF. The CDR3 nucleotides read TGTGCCAGCAGCTCCAATCCGACAGGGTTCTATGGCTACACCTTC.

The chain carries TRBV7-3 and TRBJ2-2; TRBD1 aligns across 7 bases. J gave up 2 bases and V 5 bases, and 8 bases lay outside the gene matches. The CDR3 consists of 16 residues. Germline V CDR1 and CDR2: SGHTA, FQGTGA. CDR3 residues: CASSPLGTANTGELFF. The CDR3 nucleotides read TGTGCCAGCAGCCCCCTCGGGACAGCAAACACCGGGGAGCTGTTTTTT.

The chain recombines TRBV11-3 with TRBJ2-2; TRBD2 matches at 9 bases. J was trimmed by 3 bases and V by 5 bases; bases with no gene match: 10. Germline V CDR1 and CDR2: SGHNT, YENEEA. The CDR3 consists of 17 residues. The CDR3 here is CASSHRGLARDTGELFF. CDR3 nucleotide sequence: TGTGCCAGCAGCCACCGAGGACTAGCGAGGGACACCGGGGAGCTGTTTTTT.

The rearrangement links TRBV2 to TRBJ1-6, with 7 nucleotides matching TRBD1. The CDR3 has 16 residues. Germline-derived CDR1 and CDR2 are SNHLY and FYNNEI. Trimming removed 3 bases from V and 9 bases from J; junction bases left unmatched: 11. The CDR3, as DNA: TGTGCCAGCAGTGATTATTCGGCAGGGGGACGTTCACCCCTCCACTTT. It is translated as CASSDYSAGGRSPLHF.

The gene calls are TRBV14 and TRBJ2-7; 7 bases are a match to TRBD2. The CDR3 has 16 residues. J lost 2 bases, V lost 3 bases, and 10 bases had no gene match. The germline V gene has CDR1 SGHDN and CDR2 FVKESK. The CDR3 DNA reads TGTGCCAGCAGCCACCTCTCAGCGGGATTGGCCTACGAGCAGTACTTC. Translation: CASSHLSAGLAYEQYF.

This clone was seen more than once but under ten times. The J gene is TRBJ2-2, the V gene TRBV24-1; D not resolved. Germline CDR1 reads KGHDR; CDR2 reads SFDVKD. Trimming cost V 7 bases and J 5 bases, with 13 bases left between them. The CDR3 extends over 14 amino acids. CDR3 sequence: CATSSKTVTGELFF. In DNA form, the CDR3 reads TGTGCCACCAGCAGTAAAACAGTGACCGGGGAGCTGTTTTTT.

V gene TRBV7-9 combines with J gene TRBJ2-1, with 8 bases fitting TRBD2. The V segment lost 5 bases and the J segment 9 bases; nucleotides outside the gene matches: 12. The V gene's germline CDR1 is SEHNR and CDR2 FQNEAQ (reference sequence). This CDR3 spans 15 amino acids. Written as DNA, the CDR3 is TGTGCCAGCAGCCCAACCGGGACTAGTCTTTCTGAGCAGTTCTTC. It is translated as CASSPTGTSLSEQFF. Combining the CDR3 with reference TRBV7-9 and TRBJ2-1 gives the whole variable domain DTGVSQNPRHKITKRGQNVTFRCDPISEHNRLYWYRQTLGQGPEFLTYFQNEAQLEKSRLLSDRFSAERPKGSFSTLEIQRTEQGDSAMYLCASSPTGTSLSEQFFGPGTRLTVL.

The chain recombines TRBV23-1 with TRBJ2-3, with 9 bases lining up with TRBD1. TRBV23-1 is flagged as an ORF with uncertain function. With 4 bases clipped from V and 2 bases from J, the junction kept 4 bases outside the gene matches. The CDR3 contains 15 residues. The CDR3: CASSRGQGITDTQYF. The CDR3 nucleotides are TGCGCCAGCAGTCGGGGACAGGGAATCACAGATACGCAGTATTTT.

Only one count was recorded for this clone. The rearrangement joins TRBV9 to TRBJ2-7; D perhaps matches TRBD1 (6 bases). V was shortened by 4 bases and J by 3 bases, with 11 bases between the two germline ends. The CDR3 loop spans 13 amino acids. Germline V CDR1 and CDR2: SGDLS, YYNGEE. The CDR3 coding sequence is TGTGCCAGCAGCCCAGGGGACCGCTACGAGCAGTACTTC. This encodes CASSPGDRYEQYF.

The J gene is TRBJ2-7, the V gene TRBV6-5; D perhaps matches TRBD1 (6 bases). Germline V gene sequence: CDR1 MNHEY, CDR2 SVGAGI. V was cut by 5 bases and J by 0 bases, with 14 bases left in between. This CDR3 is built from 15 residues. CDR3 protein: CASSPRGINSYEQYF. Written as DNA, the CDR3 is TGTGCCAGCAGTCCGAGGGGGATCAACTCCTACGAGCAGTACTTC.

J is TRBJ1-2 and V is TRBV5-1; 7 bases fit TRBD1. The CDR3 runs to 14 residues. CDR1 and CDR2 from the germline V gene are SGHRS and YFSETQ. V was pared by 0 bases and J by 7 bases, with 6 bases of the junction left unmatched. CDR3 sequence (DNA): TGCGCCAGCAGCTTGGCGGACAGGTCTGCTGGCTACACCTTC. Translated: CASSLADRSAGYTF.

J is TRBJ2-5 and V is TRBV6-2 or TRBV6-3; TRBD2 aligns across 12 bases. Germline CDR1 is MNHEY and CDR2 is SVGEGT. The V segment lost 6 bases and the J segment 5 bases; nucleotides outside the gene matches: 7. The CDR3 runs 15 residues. CDR3 DNA: TGTGCCAGCAGCCCCGGACTAGCGGGATATGAGACCCAGTACTTC. It codes for CASSPGLAGYETQYF.

The J gene is TRBJ2-2, the V gene TRBV2; the D gene is possibly TRBD2 (5 bases). This CDR3 has 17 residues. Germline CDR1 and CDR2: SNHLY and FYNNEI. Trimming stripped 2 bases from V and 7 bases from J, with 20 bases between. Here the CDR3 reads CASSETRLQRSGGELFF. CDR3 in DNA: TGTGCCAGCAGTGAAACGAGGCTGCAGCGGTCGGGCGGGGAGCTGTTTTTT.

This clone was detected only once. This chain joins TRBV7-2 and TRBJ2-1; 11 nucleotides align to TRBD1. Germline V gene lookup returns CDR1 SGHTA and CDR2 FQGNSA. The CDR3 extends over 15 amino acids. V shed 6 bases and J 2 bases; nucleotides not matched to a gene: 3. The chain's CDR3 is CASSPDRGPYNEQFF. The CDR3 DNA is TGTGCCAGCAGTCCGGACAGGGGGCCCTACAATGAGCAGTTCTTC.

This clone was counted a single time. The gene calls are TRBV19 and TRBJ2-3; D gene unclear. Germline V gives CDR1 LNHDA, CDR2 SQIVND (reference sequence). The V end was cut by 6 bases, the J end by 3 bases, with 13 bases between. The CDR3 extends over 14 amino acids. This CDR3 reads CASSPVQPTDTQYF. In DNA, the CDR3 is TGTGCCAGTAGCCCCGTACAGCCAACAGATACGCAGTATTTT. The whole variable domain, filled in from reference TRBV19 and TRBJ2-3, reads DGGITQSPKYLFRKEGQNVTLSCEQNLNHDAMYWYRQDPGQGLRLIYYSQIVNDFQKGDIAEGYSVSREKKESFPLTVTSAQKNPTAFYLCASSPVQPTDTQYFGPGTRLTVL.

The chain recombines TRBV19 with TRBJ2-5, with D possibly matching TRBD2 (5 bases). Germline V gene data show CDR1 as LNHDA and CDR2 as SQIVND (reference sequence). CDR3 size: 15 residues. Trimming pared 3 bases from V and 0 bases from J, leaving 11 bases between. The CDR3, as DNA: TGTGCCAGTAGTATGAGGACTCTGTACCAAGAGACCCAGTACTTC. Its translation is CASSMRTLYQETQYF. Variable domain in full (rest from reference TRBV19 and TRBJ2-5): DGGITQSPKYLFRKEGQNVTLSCEQNLNHDAMYWYRQDPGQGLRLIYYSQIVNDFQKGDIAEGYSVSREKKESFPLTVTSAQKNPTAFYLCASSMRTLYQETQYFGPGTRLLVL.

This clone was counted once. This chain links TRBV19 with TRBJ2-7; 8 bases map to TRBD1. The ends lost 8 bases at V and 0 bases at J; junction bases unmatched: 3. Per the germline V gene, CDR1 is LNHDA and CDR2 is SQIVND (reference sequence). The length of the CDR3 is 13 residues. The CDR3 loop is CASGDRSSYEQYF. CDR3 DNA sequence: TGTGCCAGTGGGGACAGGAGCTCCTACGAGCAGTACTTC.

V gene TRBV5-6 combines with J gene TRBJ2-1; 10 bases align to TRBD2. V lost 5 bases and J lost 5; bases outside the gene matches: 10. The V gene's germline CDR1 is SGHDT and CDR2 YYEEEE. The CDR3 contains 16 residues. CDR3 sequence: CASRMLAGAGNNEQFF. The CDR3, as DNA: TGTGCCAGCAGGATGCTAGCGGGAGCAGGCAACAATGAGCAGTTCTTC.

V is TRBV4-2 and J is TRBJ1-5; D possibly corresponds to TRBD1 (6 bases). Trimming cost V 4 bases and J 5 bases, with 15 bases left between them. Germline-derived CDR1 and CDR2 are LGHNA and YNFKEQ. CDR3 size: 15 residues. This CDR3 is CASSRGERGHQPQHF. CDR3 coding DNA: TGTGCCAGCAGCCGAGGGGAGCGGGGGCATCAGCCCCAGCATTTT.

The chain employs TRBV15 and TRBJ1-5; 8 bases are shared with TRBD1. Germline values: CDR1 LNHNV, CDR2 YYDKDF (reference sequence). CDR3 length: 16 amino acids. Trimming cost V 0 bases and J 4 bases; bases outside gene matches: 5. The CDR3 bases are TGTGCCACCAGCAGAGACACGACAGGGGTAAATCAGCCCCAGCATTTT. The encoded protein is CATSRDTTGVNQPQHF.

The chain employs TRBV7-2 and TRBJ1-5; no clear D. CDR1 is SGHTA, CDR2 FQGNSA, per germline. The CDR3 runs 14 residues. Trimming shortened V by 5 bases and J by 3 bases, and 11 bases separated the two germline ends. The CDR3 sequence is CASSLWAYNQPQHF. The CDR3 region has the DNA TGTGCCAGCAGCCTATGGGCTTACAATCAGCCCCAGCATTTT.